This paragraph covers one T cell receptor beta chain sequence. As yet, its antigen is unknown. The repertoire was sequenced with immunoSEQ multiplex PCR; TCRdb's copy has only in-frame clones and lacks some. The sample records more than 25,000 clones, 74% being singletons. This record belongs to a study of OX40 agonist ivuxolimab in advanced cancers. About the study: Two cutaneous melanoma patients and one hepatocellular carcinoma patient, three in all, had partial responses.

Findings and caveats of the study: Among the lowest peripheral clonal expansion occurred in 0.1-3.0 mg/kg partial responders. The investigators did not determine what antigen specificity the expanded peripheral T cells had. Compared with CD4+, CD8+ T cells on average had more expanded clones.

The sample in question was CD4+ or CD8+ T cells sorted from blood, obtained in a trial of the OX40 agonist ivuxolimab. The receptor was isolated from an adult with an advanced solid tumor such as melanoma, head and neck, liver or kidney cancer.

CDR3 protein: CASSFGSTDTQYF. The CDR3 DNA follows: TGTGCCAGCAGCTTTGGGAGCACAGATACGCAGTATTTT. The gene calls are TRBV5-6 and TRBJ2-3; D remains unclear. Germline lookup yields CDR1 SGHDT and CDR2 YYEEEE. Trimming pared 2 bases from V and 0 bases from J, leaving 4 bases between. CDR3 length: 13 residues.